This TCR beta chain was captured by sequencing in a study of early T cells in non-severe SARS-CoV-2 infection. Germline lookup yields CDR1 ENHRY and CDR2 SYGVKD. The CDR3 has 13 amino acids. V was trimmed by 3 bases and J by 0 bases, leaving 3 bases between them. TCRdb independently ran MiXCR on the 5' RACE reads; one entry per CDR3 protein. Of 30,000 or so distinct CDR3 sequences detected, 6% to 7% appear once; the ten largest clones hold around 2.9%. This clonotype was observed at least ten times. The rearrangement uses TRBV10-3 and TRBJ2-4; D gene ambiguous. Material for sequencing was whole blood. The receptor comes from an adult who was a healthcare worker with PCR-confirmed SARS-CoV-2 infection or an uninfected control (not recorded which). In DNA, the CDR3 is TGTGCCATCAGTGATATAGCCAAAAACATTCAGTACTTC. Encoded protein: CAISDIAKNIQYF.